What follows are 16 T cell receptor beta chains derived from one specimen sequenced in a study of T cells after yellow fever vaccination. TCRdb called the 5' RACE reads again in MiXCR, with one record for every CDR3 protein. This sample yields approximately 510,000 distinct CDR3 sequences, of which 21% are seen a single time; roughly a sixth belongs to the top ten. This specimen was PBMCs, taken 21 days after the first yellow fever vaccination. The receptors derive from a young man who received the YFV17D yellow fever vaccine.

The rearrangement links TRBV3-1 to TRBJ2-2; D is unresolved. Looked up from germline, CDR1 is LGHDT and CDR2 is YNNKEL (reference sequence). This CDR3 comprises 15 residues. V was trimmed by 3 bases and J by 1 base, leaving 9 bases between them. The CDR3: CASSQLTWNTGELFF. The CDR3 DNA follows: TGTGCCAGCAGCCAGCTGACATGGAACACCGGGGAGCTGTTTTTT.

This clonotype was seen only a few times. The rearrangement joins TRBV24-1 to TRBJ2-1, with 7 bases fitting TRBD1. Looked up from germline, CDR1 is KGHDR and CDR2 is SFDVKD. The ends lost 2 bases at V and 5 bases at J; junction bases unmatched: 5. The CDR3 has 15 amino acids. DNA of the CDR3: TGTGCCACCAGTGATTGGGGACAGACCCACAATGAGCAGTTCTTC. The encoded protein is CATSDWGQTHNEQFF.

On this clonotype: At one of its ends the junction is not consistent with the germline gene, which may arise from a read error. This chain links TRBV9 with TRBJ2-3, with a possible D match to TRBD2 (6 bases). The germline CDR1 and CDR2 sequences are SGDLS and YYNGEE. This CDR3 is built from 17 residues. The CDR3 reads CASSSRRFAGSTDAQYF. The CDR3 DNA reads TGTGCCAGCAGCTCCCGAAGGTTTGCGGGGAGCACAGATGCGCAGTATTTT.

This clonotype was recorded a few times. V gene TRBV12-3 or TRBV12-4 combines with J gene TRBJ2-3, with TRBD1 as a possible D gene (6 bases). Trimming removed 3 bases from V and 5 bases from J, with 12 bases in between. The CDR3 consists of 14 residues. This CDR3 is CASSFQGFGDTQYF. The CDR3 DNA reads TGTGCCAGCAGTTTCCAGGGGTTCGGAGATACGCAGTATTTT.

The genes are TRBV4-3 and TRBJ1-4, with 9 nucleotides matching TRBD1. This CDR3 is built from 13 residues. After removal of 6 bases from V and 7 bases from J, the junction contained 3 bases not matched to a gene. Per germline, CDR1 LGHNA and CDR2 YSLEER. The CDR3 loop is CASRGQGSEKLFF. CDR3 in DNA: TGCGCCAGCAGGGGACAGGGTTCTGAAAAACTGTTTTTT.

CDR3 DNA sequence: TGCGCCAGCAGGCCAGGGGAGTTAGCTAACTATGGCTACACCTTC. Residues: CASRPGELANYGYTF. The chain uses TRBV5-1 and TRBJ1-2, with D tentatively TRBD1 (6 bases). Trimming cost V 5 bases and J 0 bases, with 14 bases left between them. This CDR3 comprises 15 residues. Germline V CDR1 and CDR2: SGHRS, YFSETQ.

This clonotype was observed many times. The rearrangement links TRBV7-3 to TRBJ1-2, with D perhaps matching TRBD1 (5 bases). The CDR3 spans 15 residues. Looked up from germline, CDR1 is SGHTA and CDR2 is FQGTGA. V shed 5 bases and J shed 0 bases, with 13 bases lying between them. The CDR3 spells CASSLNGGSNYGYTF. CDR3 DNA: TGTGCCAGCAGCCTCAACGGGGGTTCTAACTATGGCTACACCTTC.

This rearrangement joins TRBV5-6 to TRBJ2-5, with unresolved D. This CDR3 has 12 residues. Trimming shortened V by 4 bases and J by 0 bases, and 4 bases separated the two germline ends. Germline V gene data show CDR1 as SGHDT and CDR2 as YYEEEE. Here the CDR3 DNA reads TGTGCCAGCAGCGAGAACCAAGAGACCCAGTACTTC. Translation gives CASSENQETQYF.

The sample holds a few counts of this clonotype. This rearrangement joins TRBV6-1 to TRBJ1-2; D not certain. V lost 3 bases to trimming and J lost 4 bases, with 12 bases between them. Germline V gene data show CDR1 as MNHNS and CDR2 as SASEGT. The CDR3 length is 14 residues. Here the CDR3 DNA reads TGTGCCAGCAGTGAGGGGATAGATATCTATGGCTACACCTTC. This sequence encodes CASSEGIDIYGYTF.

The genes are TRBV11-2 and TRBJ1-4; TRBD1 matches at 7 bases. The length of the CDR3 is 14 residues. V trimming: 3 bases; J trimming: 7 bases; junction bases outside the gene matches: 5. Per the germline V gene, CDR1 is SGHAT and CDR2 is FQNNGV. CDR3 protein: CASSFPGGIEKLFF. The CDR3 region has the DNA TGTGCCAGCAGCTTCCCAGGGGGAATTGAAAAACTGTTTTTT.

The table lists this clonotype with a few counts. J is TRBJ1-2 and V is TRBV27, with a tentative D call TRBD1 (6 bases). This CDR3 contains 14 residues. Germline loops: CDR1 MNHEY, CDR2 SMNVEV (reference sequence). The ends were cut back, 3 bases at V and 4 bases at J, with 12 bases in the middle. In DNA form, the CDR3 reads TGTGCCAGCAGTTTGGTCAGGGGAGGCTATGGCTACACCTTC. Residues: CASSLVRGGYGYTF.

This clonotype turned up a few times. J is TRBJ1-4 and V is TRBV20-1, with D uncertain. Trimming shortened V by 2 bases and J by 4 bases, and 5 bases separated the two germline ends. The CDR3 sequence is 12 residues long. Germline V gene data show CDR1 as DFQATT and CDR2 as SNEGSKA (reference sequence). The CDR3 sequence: CSARQHNEKLFF. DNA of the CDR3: TGCAGTGCTAGACAGCATAATGAAAAACTGTTTTTT.

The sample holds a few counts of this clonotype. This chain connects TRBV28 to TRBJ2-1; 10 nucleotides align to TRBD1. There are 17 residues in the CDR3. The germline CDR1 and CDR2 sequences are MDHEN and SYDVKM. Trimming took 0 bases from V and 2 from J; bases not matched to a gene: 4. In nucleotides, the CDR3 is TGTGCCAGCAGTTTATGGTCCGGGACAGGGGCCTACAATGAGCAGTTCTTC. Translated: CASSLWSGTGAYNEQFF.

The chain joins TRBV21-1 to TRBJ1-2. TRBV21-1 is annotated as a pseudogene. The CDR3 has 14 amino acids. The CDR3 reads CASSPGPEGGGYTF. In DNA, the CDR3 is TGTGCCAGCAGCCCCGGTCCTGAGGGAGGGGGCTACACCTTC.

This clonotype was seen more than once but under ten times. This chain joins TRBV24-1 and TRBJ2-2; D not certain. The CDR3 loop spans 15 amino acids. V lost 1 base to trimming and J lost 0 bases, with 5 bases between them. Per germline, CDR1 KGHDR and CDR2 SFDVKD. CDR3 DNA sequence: TGTGCCACCAGTGATTTCAGATCGAACACCGGGGAGCTGTTTTTT. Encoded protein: CATSDFRSNTGELFF.

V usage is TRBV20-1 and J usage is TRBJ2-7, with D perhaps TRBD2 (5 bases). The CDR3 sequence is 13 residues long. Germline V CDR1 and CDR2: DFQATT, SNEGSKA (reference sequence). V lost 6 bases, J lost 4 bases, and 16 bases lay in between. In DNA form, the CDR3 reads TGCAGTGCCCCACCACGGGGTTTTTACGAGCAGTACTTC. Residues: CSAPPRGFYEQYF.